This T cell receptor beta chain was found in a study of OX40 agonist ivuxolimab in advanced cancers. Broader study findings: Normalized expansion of T-cell clones was also low for some nonresponders. Still undetermined is the antigen specificity of the expanded peripheral T cells.

Blood samples were obtained at baseline, cycle 4 day 1, and cycle 7 day 1. Clones were read by immunoSEQ multiplex PCR, and TCRdb kept only the in-frame ones, dropping some. The top ten hold 0.4% to 0.5% of the sample, which has 60,000 to 90,000 clones, 70% to 85% seen once. A remark on this clone: Antigen: not known.

V was cut by 6 bases and J by 7 bases, with 21 bases left in between. CDR1 and CDR2 (germline): MGHDK, SYGVNS. The CDR3 has 15 residues. The source material was CD4+ or CD8+ T cells sorted from blood, sampled in a trial of the OX40 agonist ivuxolimab. This sequence originates from an adult with an advanced solid tumor such as melanoma, head and neck, liver or kidney cancer. The J gene is TRBJ2-5, the V gene TRBV25-1, with D possibly being TRBD2 (6 bases). The CDR3 here is CASSAQDLTGGTQYF. The CDR3 DNA follows: TGTGCCAGCAGCGCCCAGGACCTAACCGGGGGGACCCAGTACTTC.